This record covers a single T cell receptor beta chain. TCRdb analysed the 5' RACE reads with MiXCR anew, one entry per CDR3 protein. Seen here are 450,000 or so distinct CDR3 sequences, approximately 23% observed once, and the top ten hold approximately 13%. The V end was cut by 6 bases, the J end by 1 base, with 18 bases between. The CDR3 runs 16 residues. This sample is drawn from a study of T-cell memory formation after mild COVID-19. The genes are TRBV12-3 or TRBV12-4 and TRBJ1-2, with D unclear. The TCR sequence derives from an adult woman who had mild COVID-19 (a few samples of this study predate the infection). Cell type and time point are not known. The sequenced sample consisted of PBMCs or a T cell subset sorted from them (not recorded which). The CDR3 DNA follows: TGTGCCAGCAGAATAGCCTCTGGTGCGAGTAACTATGGCTACACCTTC. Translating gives CASRIASGASNYGYTF.